The 18 T cell receptor beta chains presented below share a single source sample, sequenced in a study of Ad26.COV2.S vaccination and SARS-CoV-2 variants. Only in-frame clones appear in the TCRdb table, and some are missing; sequencing was by immunoSEQ multiplex PCR. This table has 350,000 to 500,000 clones, 89% appearing once. Sample treatment: 15 to 20 received Ad26.COV2.S at low or high dose, single or two shots; roughly 5 received placebo; per-sample allocation not given. Sampling happened 63 days after the first vaccine or placebo injection. The sample here was peripheral blood, taken in a trial of Ad26.COV2.S vaccine versus placebo. These TCRs come from a person aged 18-65 years who received the Ad26.COV2.S COVID-19 vaccine or a placebo.

The chain recombines TRBV14 with TRBJ1-3; D is possibly TRBD1 (5 bases). Trimming took 1 base from V and 0 from J, leaving 16 bases between them. The CDR3 has 18 amino acids. CDR1 and CDR2 from the germline V gene are SGHDN and FVKESK. CDR3 sequence: CASSQGFNRLFSGNTIYF. CDR3 in DNA: TGTGCCAGCAGCCAAGGATTTAACAGGCTATTCTCTGGAAACACCATATATTTT.

The chain uses TRBV19 and TRBJ1-1; 9 bases are a match to TRBD1. CDR1 is LNHDA and CDR2 is SQIVND in the germline V gene (reference sequence). Trimming at V came to 10 bases and at J to 1 base, leaving 7 bases not matched to a gene. The CDR3 loop spans 14 amino acids. CDR3 amino acids: CATLDRGRNTEAFF. The DNA of the CDR3 is TGTGCCACCCTGGACAGGGGAAGGAACACTGAAGCTTTCTTT.

The table lists this clone with a few counts. The chain joins TRBV18 to TRBJ1-2; 7 bases agree with TRBD1. V lost 6 bases and J lost 7; bases outside the gene matches: 8. CDR3 size: 13 residues. Germline V CDR1 and CDR2: KGHSH, LQKENI. CDR3 DNA: TGTGCCAGCTCGTACGACAGGGAAGCTGGCTACACCTTC. This encodes CASSYDREAGYTF. Full variable domain (outside the CDR3, taken from reference TRBV18 and TRBJ1-2): NAGVMQNPRHLVRRRGQEARLRCSPMKGHSHVYWYRQLPEEGLKFMVYLQKENIIDESGMPKERFSAEFPKEGPSILRIQQVVRGDSAAYFCASSYDREAGYTFGSGTRLTVV.

The chain couples TRBV2 to TRBJ1-1; D possibly corresponds to TRBD1 (6 bases). Looked up from germline, CDR1 is SNHLY and CDR2 is FYNNEI. This CDR3 comprises 15 residues. Trimming left V 4 bases short and J 4 bases short, with 16 bases between. CDR3 DNA: TGTGCCAGCAGTGGTAGGCTCATAGGGGGCACTGAAGCTTTCTTT. This sequence encodes CASSGRLIGGTEAFF.

The chain carries TRBV29-1 and TRBJ1-2; D remains unclear. The germline V gene has CDR1 SQVTM and CDR2 ANQGSEA. This CDR3 contains 11 residues. V lost 6 bases, J lost 6 bases, and 11 bases lay in between. The CDR3 reads CSVAPGNGYTF. The CDR3 DNA sequence: TGCAGCGTAGCCCCCGGGAATGGCTACACCTTC.

The chain recombines TRBV6-6 with TRBJ1-2; D gene ambiguous. V was pared by 6 bases and J by 8 bases, with 13 bases between. CDR3 length equals 12 residues. Germline V lookup: CDR1 MNHNY, CDR2 SVGAGI (reference sequence). The CDR3 sequence: CASSPDYKGYTF. The CDR3 DNA follows: TGTGCCAGCAGCCCCGACTATAAGGGCTACACCTTC.

This clone turned up a few times. This chain joins TRBV6-6 and TRBJ2-2, with TRBD1 matching over 8 bases. The CDR3 covers 14 residues. The junction had 6 bases not matched to a gene; V was cut back by 5 bases and J by 7 bases. Germline assignment: CDR1 MNHNY and CDR2 SVGAGI (reference sequence). CDR3 sequence reads: CASSPDRGGGELFF. CDR3 nucleotide sequence: TGTGCCAGCAGTCCAGACAGGGGAGGCGGGGAGCTGTTTTTT.

This rearrangement joins TRBV4-2 to TRBJ2-1; the match to TRBD2 covers 9 bases. V lost 0 bases to trimming and J lost 6 bases; unmatched junction nucleotides: 9. The germline V gene has CDR1 LGHNA and CDR2 YNFKEQ. There are 17 residues in the CDR3. The CDR3 loop reads CASSQDFRLAGLNEQFF. The DNA of the CDR3 is TGTGCCAGCAGCCAAGATTTCAGGCTAGCGGGGCTCAATGAGCAGTTCTTC.

The gene calls are TRBV7-2 and TRBJ1-2; no clear D. V gave up 2 bases and J gave up 8 bases, with 18 bases separating them. Per germline, CDR1 SGHTA and CDR2 FQGNSA. The CDR3 is 15 amino acids. CDR3 in amino acids: CASSLRDPGGRGYTF. For the CDR3, the DNA is TGTGCCAGCAGCTTAAGGGATCCAGGAGGACGGGGCTACACCTTC.

This clone showed up just a few times. The genes are TRBV27 and TRBJ1-6; D gene ambiguous. Germline CDR1 reads MNHEY; CDR2 reads SMNVEV (reference sequence). This CDR3 has 13 amino acids. V was pared by 5 bases and J by 13 bases, with 15 bases between. CDR3 loop: CASSPSLLVPLHF. The CDR3 DNA reads as TGTGCCAGCAGTCCCTCCCTTTTAGTGCCCCTCCACTTT.

This clone appeared a single time. The J gene is TRBJ1-2, the V gene TRBV2; D gene uncertain. This CDR3 region has 13 residues. The germline V and J ends were trimmed by 4 bases and 3 bases, with 9 bases remaining between them. The germline V gene has CDR1 SNHLY and CDR2 FYNNEI. The CDR3 coding sequence is TGTGCCAGCAGTGTGACTCCAGACTATGGCTACACCTTC. It is translated as CASSVTPDYGYTF.

This clone showed up just a few times. The rearrangement joins TRBV6-5 to TRBJ2-7; TRBD1 matches 7 bases. J gave up 7 bases and V 8 bases, and 11 bases lay outside the gene matches. This CDR3 has 13 residues. Germline V gene sequence: CDR1 MNHEY, CDR2 SVGAGI. CDR3: CASARTGTGEQYV. CDR3 DNA sequence: TGTGCCAGCGCCCGGACAGGTACGGGGGAGCAGTACGTC.

The rearrangement joins TRBV24-1 to TRBJ2-1; either TRBD1 or TRBD2 may supply D (6 bases each). This CDR3 has 17 amino acids. Germline lookup yields CDR1 KGHDR and CDR2 SFDVKD. The V and J ends lost 4 bases and 6 bases respectively, with 21 bases between them. CDR3 nucleotide sequence: TGTGCCACCAGTGACCCGCGAGGGGGGCATAGAACCAATGAGCAGTTCTTC. Translated, it gives CATSDPRGGHRTNEQFF.

The chain has TRBV6-1 and TRBJ1-1; D possibly corresponds to TRBD1 (5 bases). The CDR3 covers 15 residues. Germline lookup yields CDR1 MNHNS and CDR2 SASEGT. Trimming cost V 2 bases and J 1 base, with 11 bases left between them. CDR3 coding DNA: TGTGCCAGCAGTGAAATGGGACCGCCGAACACTGAAGCTTTCTTT. As protein: CASSEMGPPNTEAFF.

This chain joins TRBV5-4 and TRBJ1-4; 9 bases are a match to TRBD1. V lost 0 bases and J lost 4; bases outside the gene matches: 4. This CDR3 has 16 residues. Germline CDR1 is SGHNT and CDR2 is YYREEE (reference sequence). The CDR3, as DNA: TGTGCCAGCAGCTTGGGACAGGGGGGTCTTAATGAAAAACTGTTTTTT. It specifies CASSLGQGGLNEKLFF. The full variable domain, rest sourced from reference TRBV5-4 and TRBJ1-4, is ETGVTQSPTHLIKTRGQQVTLRCSSQSGHNTVSWYQQALGQGPQFIFQYYREEENGRGNFPPRFSGLQFPNYSSELNVNALELDDSALYLCASSLGQGGLNEKLFFGSGTQLSVL.

The DNA for the CDR3 is TGTGCCAGCAGCCTAGCGGGAACCACAGATACGCAGTATTTT. Translating gives CASSLAGTTDTQYF. The chain is built from TRBV5-4 and TRBJ2-3, with TRBD2 identical over 9 bases. The germline gives CDR1 SGHNT, CDR2 YYREEE (reference sequence). The CDR3 has 14 residues. The ends lost 4 bases at V and 2 bases at J; junction bases unmatched: 2. Full variable domain (missing parts from reference TRBV5-4 and TRBJ2-3): ETGVTQSPTHLIKTRGQQVTLRCSSQSGHNTVSWYQQALGQGPQFIFQYYREEENGRGNFPPRFSGLQFPNYSSELNVNALELDDSALYLCASSLAGTTDTQYFGPGTRLTVL.

This clone appeared once. The identical CDR3 is also encoded by other nucleotide sequences in the sample. The gene calls are TRBV2 and TRBJ2-5; D remains ambiguous. The germline CDR1 and CDR2 sequences are SNHLY and FYNNEI. This CDR3 comprises 13 residues. V was trimmed by 6 bases and J by 2 bases, leaving 10 bases between them. CDR3 sequence (DNA): TGTGCCAGCAGGTATAGGGAACAAGAGACCCAGTACTTC. Translation: CASRYREQETQYF.

The rearrangement links TRBV23-1 to TRBJ1-2; a weak D match, TRBD1 (5 bases). Being an ORF, TRBV23-1 has a function that is uncertain. V was pared by 0 bases and J by 7 bases, with 18 bases between. The CDR3 has 16 amino acids. CDR3 amino acids: CASSQSYGQGSSGYTF. In nucleotides, the CDR3 is TGCGCCAGCAGTCAATCGTACGGGCAGGGATCGTCTGGCTACACCTTC.